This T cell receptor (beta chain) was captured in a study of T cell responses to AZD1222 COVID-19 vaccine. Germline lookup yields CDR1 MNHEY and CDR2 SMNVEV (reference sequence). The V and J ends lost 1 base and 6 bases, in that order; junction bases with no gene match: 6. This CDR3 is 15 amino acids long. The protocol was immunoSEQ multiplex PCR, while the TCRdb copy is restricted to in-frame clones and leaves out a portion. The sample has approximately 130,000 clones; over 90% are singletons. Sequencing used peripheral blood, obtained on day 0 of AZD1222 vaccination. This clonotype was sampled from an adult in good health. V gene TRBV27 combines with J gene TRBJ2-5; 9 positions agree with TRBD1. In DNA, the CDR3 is TGTGCCAGCAGTTTATTCAGACAGGGGGGCAAGACCCAGTACTTC. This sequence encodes CASSLFRQGGKTQYF.